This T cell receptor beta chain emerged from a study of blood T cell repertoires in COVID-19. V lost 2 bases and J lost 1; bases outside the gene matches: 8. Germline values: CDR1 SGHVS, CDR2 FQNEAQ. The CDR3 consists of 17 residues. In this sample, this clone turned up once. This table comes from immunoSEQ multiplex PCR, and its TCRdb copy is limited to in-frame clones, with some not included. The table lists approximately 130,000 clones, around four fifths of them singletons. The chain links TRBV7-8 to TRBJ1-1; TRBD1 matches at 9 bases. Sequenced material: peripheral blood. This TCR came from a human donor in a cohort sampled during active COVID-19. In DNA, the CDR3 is TGTGCCAGCAGCTTACAGGGTGGGGGACAGGGGAACACTGAAGCTTTCTTT. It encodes CASSLQGGGQGNTEAFF.